This T cell receptor (beta chain) was found in a study of shared clonotypes between healthy human individuals. Study at large: CD4 naive and CD4 memory each took three plates per donor, while CD8 naive took two and CD8 memory one. Findings of the study overall: Larger estimated richness was generally seen in naive subsets than in memory subsets. Despite large depth, rarefaction showed incomplete sorted-subset sequencing.

Assay used: immunoSEQ multiplex PCR; TCRdb lists only in-frame clones, some missing. The sample lists over a million clones; approximately 80% were seen once. For this clone: Its antigen is unidentified.

The sequence was obtained from a man younger than 30 in good health. Some clones in this sample may be carry-over from other donors' samples. The sample was memory CD4+ T cells from PBMCs. Subset specified: CD45RA-negative fraction.

DNA for the CDR3: TGTGCCTGGAGTGTTGTTTTTCTAGCGCCTCAGGAGAAAGAGACCCAGTACTTC. Amino acid sequence: CAWSVVFLAPQEKETQYF. This rearrangement joins TRBV30 to TRBJ2-5; D perhaps matches TRBD2 (6 bases). Germline V gene lookup returns CDR1 GTSNPN and CDR2 SVGIG (reference sequence). The V end was cut by 0 bases, the J end by 3 bases, with 23 bases between. The CDR3 sequence is 18 residues long.